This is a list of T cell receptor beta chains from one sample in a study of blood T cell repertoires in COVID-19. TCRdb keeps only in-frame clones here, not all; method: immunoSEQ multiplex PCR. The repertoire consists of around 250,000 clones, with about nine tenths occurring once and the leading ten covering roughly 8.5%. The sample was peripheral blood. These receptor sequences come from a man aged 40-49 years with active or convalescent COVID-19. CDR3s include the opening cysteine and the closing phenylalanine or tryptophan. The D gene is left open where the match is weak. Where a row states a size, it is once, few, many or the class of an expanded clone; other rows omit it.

cdr3_aa: CASRLTENTGELFF
cdr3_nt: TGCGCCAGCAGGTTGACAGAGAACACCGGGGAGCTGTTTTTT
cdr3_length: 14
d_call: NA
j_call: TRBJ2-2
clone_size: few
v_call: TRBV5-1

cdr3_aa: CASSQPGQGTNEKLFF
cdr3_nt: TGTGCCAGCAGCCAGCCGGGACAGGGGACTAATGAAAAACTGTTTTTT
cdr3_length: 16
d_call: TRBD1
j_call: TRBJ1-4
clone_size: NA
v_call: TRBV3-1/TRBV3-2

cdr3_aa: CASSPGQLVSEQYF
cdr3_nt: TGTGCCAGCAGCCCCGGACAGTTAGTTTCCGAGCAGTACTTC
cdr3_length: 14
d_call: NA
j_call: TRBJ2-7
clone_size: NA
v_call: TRBV28

cdr3_aa: CASSPREWSPLHF
cdr3_nt: TGTGCCAGCAGCCCACGGGAATGGTCACCCCTCCACTTT
cdr3_length: 13
d_call: NA
j_call: TRBJ1-6
clone_size: NA
v_call: TRBV27

cdr3_aa: CASSEGGIYDFHEAFF
cdr3_nt: TGCGCCAGCAGCGAAGGGGGCATTTATGACTTTCATGAAGCTTTCTTT
cdr3_length: 16
d_call: TRBD1
j_call: TRBJ1-1
clone_size: NA
v_call: TRBV5-1

cdr3_aa: CASSLGQGYNEQFF
cdr3_nt: TGCGCCAGCAGCTTGGGACAGGGATACAATGAGCAGTTCTTC
cdr3_length: 14
d_call: TRBD1
j_call: TRBJ2-1
clone_size: NA
v_call: TRBV5-1

cdr3_aa: CASRSTGGIPPEAFF
cdr3_nt: TGTGCCAGCAGATCGACAGGGGGCATCCCTCCTGAAGCTTTCTTT
cdr3_length: 15
d_call: TRBD1
j_call: TRBJ1-1
clone_size: once
v_call: TRBV2

cdr3_aa: CASSRGGDSYEQYF
cdr3_nt: TGTGCCAGCTCCCGGGGCGGGGACTCCTACGAGCAGTACTTC
cdr3_length: 14
d_call: NA
j_call: TRBJ2-7
clone_size: NA
v_call: TRBV27

cdr3_aa: CASGGFSTGTDTQYF
cdr3_nt: TGTGCCAGCGGGGGCTTCTCCACCGGCACAGATACGCAGTATTTT
cdr3_length: 15
d_call: NA
j_call: TRBJ2-3
clone_size: NA
v_call: TRBV5-4

cdr3_aa: CASSQGISSELFF
cdr3_nt: TGTGCCAGCAGTCAGGGGATTAGCAGTGAACTGTTTTTT
cdr3_length: 13
d_call: NA
j_call: TRBJ1-4
clone_size: NA
v_call: TRBV9

cdr3_aa: CASSTGTEYQPQHF
cdr3_nt: TGTGCCAGCAGCACCGGGACAGAATATCAGCCCCAGCATTTT
cdr3_length: 14
d_call: TRBD1
j_call: TRBJ1-5
clone_size: NA
v_call: TRBV9

cdr3_aa: CASSQDRGSETQYF
cdr3_nt: TGCGCCAGCAGCCAAGATCGGGGTTCGGAGACCCAGTACTTC
cdr3_length: 14
d_call: NA
j_call: TRBJ2-5
clone_size: NA
v_call: TRBV4-1

cdr3_aa: CASSLRQGQGANEQFF
cdr3_nt: TGTGCCAGCAGCTTAAGACAAGGACAGGGGGCAAATGAGCAGTTCTTC
cdr3_length: 16
d_call: TRBD1
j_call: TRBJ2-1
clone_size: once
v_call: TRBV7-6

cdr3_aa: CAISGGDSRYF
cdr3_nt: TGTGCCATCAGTGGTGGGGACTCAAGGTACTTC
cdr3_length: 11
d_call: NA
j_call: TRBJ2-7
clone_size: NA
v_call: TRBV10-3

cdr3_aa: CASSSPGQGAHEQYF
cdr3_nt: TGTGCCAGCAGTTCTCCGGGACAGGGGGCCCACGAGCAGTACTTC
cdr3_length: 15
d_call: TRBD1
j_call: TRBJ2-7
clone_size: NA
v_call: TRBV6-5

cdr3_aa: CASRDWTGANQPQHF
cdr3_nt: TGTGCCAGCAGGGATTGGACAGGGGCTAATCAGCCCCAGCATTTT
cdr3_length: 15
d_call: TRBD1
j_call: TRBJ1-5
clone_size: NA
v_call: TRBV6-5

cdr3_aa: CAWSSGVISNQPQHF
cdr3_nt: TGTGCCTGGAGCTCGGGGGTTATTAGCAATCAGCCCCAGCATTTT
cdr3_length: 15
d_call: NA
j_call: TRBJ1-5
clone_size: NA
v_call: TRBV30

cdr3_aa: CASRPGTVITGELFF
cdr3_nt: TGTGCCAGCAGGCCGGGGACAGTAATCACCGGGGAGCTGTTTTTT
cdr3_length: 15
d_call: TRBD1
j_call: TRBJ2-2
clone_size: NA
v_call: TRBV27

cdr3_aa: CASSPRGGRSPLHF
cdr3_nt: TGTGCCAGCAGCCCCCGGGGAGGGAGATCACCCCTCCACTTT
cdr3_length: 14
d_call: NA
j_call: TRBJ1-6
clone_size: NA
v_call: TRBV3-1/TRBV3-2

cdr3_aa: CASSLDRVHEQFF
cdr3_nt: TGTGCCAGCAGTTTAGACAGGGTCCATGAGCAGTTCTTC
cdr3_length: 13
d_call: NA
j_call: TRBJ2-1
clone_size: NA
v_call: TRBV12-3/TRBV12-4

cdr3_aa: CASSYPGGTDTQYF
cdr3_nt: TGTGCCAGCAGTTACCCAGGTGGAACAGATACACAGTATTTT
cdr3_length: 14
d_call: NA
j_call: TRBJ2-3
clone_size: NA
v_call: TRBV6-5

cdr3_aa: CASSSNRDSPLHF
cdr3_nt: TGTGCCAGCAGTTCTAACAGGGACTCACCCCTCCACTTT
cdr3_length: 13
d_call: NA
j_call: TRBJ1-6
clone_size: NA
v_call: TRBV12-3/TRBV12-4

cdr3_aa: CAWSRLAGGRTGELFF
cdr3_nt: TGTGCCTGGAGTCGACTAGCGGGAGGGCGCACCGGGGAGCTGTTTTTT
cdr3_length: 16
d_call: TRBD2
j_call: TRBJ2-2
clone_size: NA
v_call: TRBV30

cdr3_aa: CASSQEVRDYGYTF
cdr3_nt: TGTGCCAGCAGCCAAGAGGTCAGGGACTATGGCTACACCTTC
cdr3_length: 14
d_call: NA
j_call: TRBJ1-2
clone_size: NA
v_call: TRBV3-1/TRBV3-2

cdr3_aa: CASRRTGFTGELFF
cdr3_nt: TGTGCCAGCAGACGGACGGGATTTACCGGGGAGCTGTTTTTT
cdr3_length: 14
d_call: NA
j_call: TRBJ2-2
clone_size: NA
v_call: TRBV27

cdr3_aa: CATSELTSGRQYF
cdr3_nt: TGTGCCACCAGTGAGCTTACTAGCGGCCGGCAGTACTTC
cdr3_length: 13
d_call: TRBD2
j_call: TRBJ2-7
clone_size: NA
v_call: TRBV24-1

cdr3_aa: CASSFSPGSTEAFF
cdr3_nt: TGCGCCAGCAGCTTTTCGCCGGGGAGCACTGAAGCTTTCTTT
cdr3_length: 14
d_call: NA
j_call: TRBJ1-1
clone_size: NA
v_call: TRBV5-1

cdr3_aa: CASSGADRGSYEQYF
cdr3_nt: TGTGCCAGCTCGGGAGCGGACAGGGGGTCCTACGAGCAGTACTTC
cdr3_length: 15
d_call: TRBD1
j_call: TRBJ2-7
clone_size: NA
v_call: TRBV9

cdr3_aa: CASSSTSGQGVSNQPQHF
cdr3_nt: TGTGCCAGCAGTTCAACCTCGGGACAGGGGGTAAGCAATCAGCCCCAGCATTTT
cdr3_length: 18
d_call: TRBD1
j_call: TRBJ1-5
clone_size: once
v_call: TRBV27

cdr3_aa: CASSEGVEQYF
cdr3_nt: TGTGCCAGTAGTGAGGGGGTCGAGCAGTACTTC
cdr3_length: 11
d_call: NA
j_call: TRBJ2-7
clone_size: NA
v_call: TRBV19

cdr3_aa: CASSLISSGEQYF
cdr3_nt: TGTGCCAGCAGCTTAATTTCCTCGGGCGAGCAGTACTTC
cdr3_length: 13
d_call: NA
j_call: TRBJ2-7
clone_size: NA
v_call: TRBV11-2

cdr3_aa: CASSQKIQGIAGELFF
cdr3_nt: TGTGCCAGCAGCCAGAAGATCCAGGGGATAGCCGGGGAGCTGTTTTTT
cdr3_length: 16
d_call: NA
j_call: TRBJ2-2
clone_size: NA
v_call: TRBV13

cdr3_aa: CASSLGRTEAFF
cdr3_nt: TGTGCCAGCAGCTTAGGGAGAACTGAAGCTTTCTTT
cdr3_length: 12
d_call: NA
j_call: TRBJ1-1
clone_size: NA
v_call: TRBV7-9

cdr3_aa: CAWTRWGGFDEKLFF
cdr3_nt: TGTGCCTGGACGCGGTGGGGGGGATTCGATGAAAAACTGTTTTTT
cdr3_length: 15
d_call: NA
j_call: TRBJ1-4
clone_size: few
v_call: TRBV30

cdr3_aa: CASSDRDRQETQYF
cdr3_nt: TGTGCCAGCAGCGACCGGGACAGACAAGAGACCCAGTACTTC
cdr3_length: 14
d_call: TRBD1
j_call: TRBJ2-5
clone_size: once
v_call: TRBV9

cdr3_aa: CASRSPPGWNEQFF
cdr3_nt: TGTGCCAGTAGAAGCCCTCCGGGTTGGAATGAGCAGTTCTTC
cdr3_length: 14
d_call: NA
j_call: TRBJ2-1
clone_size: NA
v_call: TRBV19

cdr3_aa: CASSPRMTGSASEEQYF
cdr3_nt: TGTGCCAGCTCACCACGAATGACAGGGTCTGCGTCGGAAGAGCAGTACTTC
cdr3_length: 17
d_call: TRBD1
j_call: TRBJ2-7
clone_size: NA
v_call: TRBV18

cdr3_aa: CASSFLKTNRGPQHF
cdr3_nt: TGTGCCAGCAGTTTTCTCAAGACCAACCGGGGTCCCCAGCATTTT
cdr3_length: 15
d_call: NA
j_call: TRBJ1-5
clone_size: NA
v_call: TRBV6-1

cdr3_aa: CATSDLARGSYNEQFF
cdr3_nt: TGTGCCACCAGTGATTTGGCCAGGGGATCCTACAATGAGCAGTTCTTC
cdr3_length: 16
d_call: NA
j_call: TRBJ2-1
clone_size: once
v_call: TRBV24-1

cdr3_aa: CASSLGGAGENEQFF
cdr3_nt: TGTGCCAGCAGCCTAGGGGGCGCGGGGGAGAATGAGCAGTTCTTC
cdr3_length: 15
d_call: NA
j_call: TRBJ2-1
clone_size: NA
v_call: TRBV9

cdr3_aa: CASSPNEGSGNTIYF
cdr3_nt: TGTGCCAGCTCACCTAACGAGGGATCCGGAAACACCATATATTTT
cdr3_length: 15
d_call: NA
j_call: TRBJ1-3
clone_size: NA
v_call: TRBV18